This T cell receptor (beta chain) comes out of a study of breast tumors, draining lymph nodes, adjacent tissues. Study-wide findings and caveats: That most tumor T cells come from lymph nodes remained unproven. Compared with lymph nodes, tumors were less diverse; compared with nontumor tissue, more. Compared with basal-like, luminal-like tumors shared significantly more repertoire with nontumor tissue.

There are 13 residues in the CDR3. The V and J ends lost 6 bases and 3 bases respectively, with 12 bases between them. Germline V gives CDR1 LNHDA, CDR2 SQIVND (reference sequence). TCRdb processed the multiplex PCR reads anew with MiXCR; each CDR3 protein has one entry. This repertoire shows more than 250,000 distinct CDR3 sequences, roughly 30% found once; its top ten account for around 1%. Breast cancer patients provided tissue from their axillary draining lymph nodes. This clonotype was detected ten times or more. Its antigen is as yet unknown. The sequencing input was axillary lymph node tissue. This clonotype was obtained from a female donor with breast cancer. Some clones in this sample may be carry-over from other donors' samples. The rearrangement links TRBV19 to TRBJ2-7; D remains ambiguous. CDR3 bases: TGTGCCAGTAGCACTCAAACCTACTACGAGCAGTACTTC. Amino acids: CASSTQTYYEQYF.